This T cell receptor beta chain stems from a study of OX40 agonist ivuxolimab in advanced cancers. Study background: Head and neck, renal cell, melanoma or hepatocellular carcinoma were the cancers that dose-escalation patients had. Study-wide results and caveats: CD4+ and CD8+ blood T cells expanded clonally by week 6 at 0.1 to 3.0 mg/kg. Clonal expansion in partial responders at 0.1-3.0 mg/kg ranked among the lowest.

The cohort excluded patients with autoimmune disease history or systemic immunosuppression. For this clone: Its cognate antigen is unknown.

Only in-frame clones appear in the TCRdb table, and some are missing; sequencing was by immunoSEQ multiplex PCR. The table shows 45,000 to 50,000 clones, with less than 90% occurring only once. This CDR3 is built from 14 residues. Germline lookup yields CDR1 SGHNT and CDR2 YENEEA. Trimming took 6 bases from V and 5 from J; bases not matched to a gene: 7. The sample was CD4+ or CD8+ T cells sorted from blood, taken in a trial of the OX40 agonist ivuxolimab. The V and J genes are TRBV11-3 and TRBJ2-7; TRBD1 matches at 10 bases. The sequence derives from an adult with an advanced solid tumor such as melanoma, head and neck, liver or kidney cancer. The CDR3 sequence: CASRLTGTGDEQYF. The CDR3 region has the DNA TGTGCCAGCAGATTGACCGGGACAGGGGACGAGCAGTACTTC.